The TCR beta chain under discussion was sequenced for a study of blood T cell repertoires in COVID-19. Study-wide context: There were acute and convalescent COVID-19 samples, and they came from the United States, Italy and Spain. T cells, B-cell-depleted T cells, or PBMCs provided the cDNA or gDNA that served as material.

Original processing notes: Cell counts per sample came from amplifying reference gene primers. Method: immunoSEQ multiplex PCR; TCRdb's copy keeps in-frame clones and lacks some. V and J calls and clone size are given by that table; D and trimming were obtained from the DNA. The sample carries 99,000 or so clones, roughly four fifths recorded once. V dropped 7 bases and J dropped 10; count of bases not matched to a gene: 12. Germline values: CDR1 MGHDK, CDR2 SYGVNS. The CDR3 totals 15 residues. The rearrangement uses TRBV25-1 and TRBJ2-1; 11 nucleotides line up with TRBD2. Sequenced input: peripheral blood. This receptor was taken from an elderly woman with active or convalescent COVID-19. CDR3 in amino acids: CASTGLAGAVTEQFF. The CDR3 DNA reads as TGTGCCAGCACCGGACTAGCGGGCGCCGTTACCGAGCAGTTCTTC.